This T cell receptor beta chain was obtained from a study of cytomegalovirus exposure and HLA in healthy donors. With regard to this clone: Its antigen is still unknown.

V was pared by 0 bases and J by 2 bases, with 7 bases between. Germline V lookup: CDR1 MNHEY, CDR2 SVGAGI. The CDR3 spans 14 residues. The PCR was carried out with 60 Vbeta primers and 13 Jbeta primers. Only in-frame clones appear in the TCRdb table, and some are missing; sequencing was by immunoSEQ multiplex PCR. Of some 270,000 clones listed, around 90% are singletons. General study results and limits: It was reported that the classifier diagnosed cytomegalovirus status with high specificity and sensitivity in both the original and validation cohorts. Reported findings show TCR beta sequences accurately forecast HLA-A and HLA-B alleles in most subjects. The study recorded 150 to 200 TCR beta chains that were cytomegalovirus-associated.

The chain couples TRBV6-5 to TRBJ2-5; D is possibly TRBD2 (5 bases). The TCR sequence derives from a girl aged 2 to 10 in good health and CMV-seronegative. The sample taken for sequencing was PBMCs. CDR3 in amino acids: CASSYSRVQETQYF. CDR3 coding DNA: TGTGCCAGCAGTTACTCGAGGGTTCAAGAGACCCAGTACTTC.